Each of the 30 T cell receptor beta chains below was sequenced from the same sample in a study of blood T cells in healthy people across ages. With a J-beta primer mix and a sample-barcoded 5' primer, a second PCR ran 7 to 11 cycles. TCRdb recomputed calls from the 5' RACE reads with MiXCR, one row per CDR3 protein. The table records more than 700,000 distinct CDR3 sequences, 35% to 50% of them present only once. Sequences were obtained from blood. Source of these receptors: an elderly man in good health.

This clonotype came up a few times. The rearrangement uses TRBV28 and TRBJ2-1; the match to TRBD2 covers 7 bases. The CDR3 is 15 amino acids. J lost 4 bases, V lost 3 bases, and 6 bases had no gene match. Germline V lookup: CDR1 MDHEN, CDR2 SYDVKM. This chain's CDR3 is CASSFQSGNYNEQFF. The DNA for the CDR3 is TGTGCCAGCAGTTTCCAGAGCGGGAATTACAATGAGCAGTTCTTC.

The V gene is TRBV6-2 or TRBV6-3, the J gene TRBJ2-7; TRBD2 might be the D (6 bases). Germline V CDR1 and CDR2: MNHEY, SVGEGT. V dropped 5 bases and J dropped 3 bases, with 20 bases sitting between them. The CDR3 totals 16 residues. CDR3 residues: CASSKLTRDWVYEQYF. In DNA form, the CDR3 reads TGTGCCAGCAGTAAACTTACCCGGGACTGGGTCTACGAGCAGTACTTC.

About this clonotype: The junction and the germline gene differ at one end; a read error may be behind it. V and J are TRBV12-3 or TRBV12-4 and TRBJ2-3; unclear D gene. The CDR3 is made up of 12 amino acids. As DNA, the CDR3 is TGTGTCAGCAGTTTATTAGATTCTACGCAGGATTTT. Its protein is CVSSLLDSTQDF.

This clonotype was picked up many times. V gene TRBV5-1 combines with J gene TRBJ2-5; tentatively, D is TRBD1 or TRBD2 (5 bases each). V was pared by 6 bases and J by 4 bases, with 22 bases between. The CDR3 has 16 amino acids. Germline CDR1 is SGHRS and CDR2 is YFSETQ. The CDR3 DNA reads as TGCGCCAGCACATATTCTCGGGGACCTAGTGGAGAGACCCAGTACTTC. Its protein is CASTYSRGPSGETQYF.

This clonotype was seen only a few times. The chain employs TRBV4-3 and TRBJ2-7; possibly TRBD1 for D (5 bases). The CDR3 totals 14 residues. V lost 2 bases and J 3 bases, leaving 11 bases between the germline ends. Per germline, CDR1 LGHNA and CDR2 YSLEER. CDR3: CASSQSRVSYEQYF. The CDR3, as DNA: TGCGCCAGCAGCCAATCCAGGGTCAGCTACGAGCAGTACTTC.

In its sample, this clonotype was seen a few times. This chain links TRBV5-1 with TRBJ2-1; D ambiguous. Trimming stripped 3 bases from V and 8 bases from J, with 18 bases between. The CDR3 is made up of 15 amino acids. Germline values: CDR1 SGHRS, CDR2 YFSETQ. This CDR3 reads CASSYNYPMTDEQFF. As DNA, the CDR3 is TGCGCCAGCAGCTACAACTACCCGATGACCGATGAGCAGTTCTTC.

There are many counts of this clonotype. This chain uses TRBV5-1 with TRBJ2-5; 12 bases map to TRBD2. V dropped 0 bases and J dropped 2; count of bases not matched to a gene: 11. The V gene's germline CDR1 is SGHRS and CDR2 YFSETQ. The CDR3 has 19 amino acids. For the CDR3, the DNA is TGCGCCAGCAGCTTGGTTCTGAGACTAGCGGGAGCGGGACAAGAGACCCAGTACTTC. It specifies CASSLVLRLAGAGQETQYF.

The gene calls are TRBV13 and TRBJ2-5, with D possibly TRBD2 on 7 matching bases. The end of the DNA is better explained by TRBJ2-7, so the J call may be wrong. The CDR3 runs 17 residues. Germline CDR1 is PRHDT and CDR2 is FYEKMQ (reference sequence). For the CDR3, the DNA is TGTGCCAGCAAAAATTTGGGGGGGCGCGTTGGAGGAGGCGAGCAGTACTTC. Encoded protein: CASKNLGGRVGGGEQYF.

This clonotype was observed at least ten times. J is TRBJ2-3 and V is TRBV7-2; maybe TRBD1 (6 bases). The V gene's germline CDR1 is SGHTA and CDR2 FQGNSA. Between the trimmed V and J ends, which lost 1 base and 8 bases, there was a span of 13 bases. The CDR3 is made up of 14 amino acids. The CDR3 here is CASSLEQGSATQYF. The CDR3 bases are TGTGCCAGCAGCTTAGAACAGGGTTCAGCTACGCAGTATTTT. The full variable domain, completed using reference TRBV7-2 and TRBJ2-3, is GAGVSQSPSNKVTEKGKDVELRCDPISGHTALYWYRQSLGQGLEFLIYFQGNSAPDKSGLPSDRFSAERTGGSVSTLTIQRTQQEDSAVYLCASSLEQGSATQYFGPGTRLTVL.

J is TRBJ2-7 and V is TRBV28; D perhaps matches TRBD1 (5 bases). CDR3 length: 10 residues. Germline lookup yields CDR1 MDHEN and CDR2 SYDVKM. Trimming removed 11 bases at V and 7 bases at J, with 12 bases between. CDR3 bases: TGTGCCCAGGGCGGCAATGAGCAGTACTTC. Translation: CAQGGNEQYF.

The V and J genes are TRBV7-9 and TRBJ1-1, with D perhaps TRBD1 (5 bases). V lost 4 bases to trimming and J lost 0 bases, with 12 bases between them. This CDR3 comprises 15 residues. Germline V lookup: CDR1 SEHNR, CDR2 FQNEAQ (reference sequence). DNA of the CDR3: TGTGCCAGCAGCTGGGGCGAGATCCTGAACACTGAAGCTTTCTTT. Protein product: CASSWGEILNTEAFF. Supplemented by reference TRBV7-9 and TRBJ1-1, the full variable domain reads DTGVSQNPRHKITKRGQNVTFRCDPISEHNRLYWYRQTLGQGPEFLTYFQNEAQLEKSRLLSDRFSAERPKGSFSTLEIQRTEQGDSAMYLCASSWGEILNTEAFFGQGTRLTVV.

The J gene is TRBJ2-3, the V gene TRBV20-1, with 12 bases fitting TRBD2. This CDR3 region has 14 residues. CDR1 is DFQATT and CDR2 is SNEGSKA in the germline V gene (reference sequence). CDR3 nucleotides: TGCAGCCGACTAGCGGGAGTTGGCACAGATACGCAGTATTTT. It specifies CSRLAGVGTDTQYF.

This rearrangement joins TRBV4-3 to TRBJ1-1; no clear D gene. The CDR3 is made up of 17 amino acids. The germline V gene encodes CDR1 LGHNA and CDR2 YSLEER. V lost 1 base to trimming and J lost 1 base, with 16 bases between them. The CDR3 DNA is TGCGCCAGCAGCCAAGCAAATTCAGGACGGGGGAACACTGAAGCTTTCTTT. Its translation is CASSQANSGRGNTEAFF.

The chain combines TRBV6-7 with TRBJ2-5; 9 positions agree with TRBD2. TRBV6-7 is flagged as an ORF with uncertain function. After removal of 0 bases from V and 11 bases from J, the junction contained 16 bases not matched to a gene. The CDR3 length is 17 residues. The CDR3 DNA reads TGTGCCAGCAGTTACTCGGTGACGGCGGGAGGGCCAAGAGAGCAGTACTTC. Translated: CASSYSVTAGGPREQYF.

The chain couples TRBV20-1 to TRBJ2-5; 10 bases are a match to TRBD1. The CDR3 totals 14 residues. J was trimmed by 11 bases and V by 1 base; bases with no gene match: 10. CDR1 is DFQATT and CDR2 is SNEGSKA in the germline V gene (reference sequence). CDR3 region: CSARVGTGVGEQYF. The CDR3 DNA follows: TGCAGTGCTAGAGTCGGGACAGGGGTAGGGGAGCAGTACTTC.

This clonotype occurred a few times. The chain combines TRBV7-9 with TRBJ2-7; the match to TRBD1 covers 7 bases. V dropped 4 bases and J dropped 3; count of bases not matched to a gene: 9. This CDR3 comprises 15 residues. The germline V gene has CDR1 SEHNR and CDR2 FQNEAQ (reference sequence). CDR3 sequence (DNA): TGTGCCAGCAGCTCGCCGGGACAGCCATACTACGAGCAGTACTTC. Translation: CASSSPGQPYYEQYF.

The chain combines TRBV19 with TRBJ2-4, with a weak D call TRBD1 (6 bases). The DNA end favors TRBJ2-7, so the J call may be wrong. Germline CDR1 reads LNHDA; CDR2 reads SQIVND (reference sequence). CDR3 length equals 14 residues. The CDR3 is CASSIRGVPYEQYF. In DNA, the CDR3 is TGTGCCAGTAGTATCAGGGGAGTTCCCTACGAGCAGTACTTC.

The rearrangement links TRBV11-1 to TRBJ2-7; D possibly corresponds to TRBD2 (6 bases). In germline, CDR1 is SGHAT, CDR2 FQDESV (reference sequence). The CDR3 covers 13 residues. V shed 5 bases and J shed 7 bases, with 15 bases lying between them. CDR3 residues: CASSVTQAGEQYF. The CDR3 DNA reads as TGTGCCAGCAGCGTGACTCAGGCGGGGGAGCAGTACTTC.

This chain links TRBV12-3 or TRBV12-4 with TRBJ1-1; D uncertain. Trimming pared 5 bases from V and 1 base from J, leaving 5 bases between. This CDR3 has 12 residues. The CDR3 nucleotides are TGTGCCAGCAGTCGACCGAACACTGAAGCTTTCTTT. It encodes CASSRPNTEAFF.

J is TRBJ2-2 and V is TRBV30; D possibly corresponds to TRBD2 (5 bases). The CDR3 length is 12 residues. Trimming took 5 bases from V and 7 from J, leaving 11 bases between them. CDR1 is GTSNPN, CDR2 SVGIG, per germline (reference sequence). The CDR3 sequence: CAWDPSFGELFF. The DNA for the CDR3 is TGTGCCTGGGATCCTAGCTTCGGGGAGCTGTTTTTT.

A word on this clonotype: Germline is not matched at one junction end, which may reflect a read error. The chain combines TRBV24-1 with TRBJ2-1; either TRBD1 or TRBD2 may fit D (5 bases each). The CDR3 has 15 residues. In germline, CDR1 is KGHDR, CDR2 SFDVKD. The CDR3 bases are TGTGCCGCATGGACCGGGACGAGTGGTAGGAATGGGCAGTTCTTC. Its protein is CAAWTGTSGRNGQFF.

The chain combines TRBV28 with TRBJ2-5; D is uncertain. The J call is uncertain, as TRBJ2-7 better fits the DNA end. The CDR3 consists of 13 residues. Germline loops: CDR1 MDHEN, CDR2 SYDVKM. The CDR3 is CASSLMPKYEQYF. The CDR3 DNA sequence: TGTGCCAGCAGTTTAATGCCGAAGTACGAGCAGTACTTC.

The chain joins TRBV20-1 to TRBJ1-1; D is undetermined. The CDR3 totals 15 residues. Germline values: CDR1 DFQATT, CDR2 SNEGSKA (reference sequence). The V end was cut by 6 bases, the J end by 1 base, with 18 bases between. CDR3 sequence reads: CSALHNMDSNTEAFF. Written as DNA, the CDR3 is TGCAGTGCCCTACATAACATGGACTCGAACACTGAAGCTTTCTTT.

The V gene is TRBV3-1, the J gene TRBJ2-7; 11 nucleotides agree with TRBD2. The end of the DNA aligns better with TRBJ2-4, so the J call may be wrong. The V gene's germline CDR1 is LGHDT and CDR2 YNNKEL (reference sequence). The CDR3 spans 18 residues. The CDR3 sequence is CASSRTSGSGPLGDIQYF. The CDR3, as DNA: TGTGCCAGCAGCCGTACTAGCGGGAGTGGGCCCCTCGGTGACATTCAGTACTTC.

The chain is built from TRBV27 and TRBJ2-1, with D uncertain. CDR3 length: 12 residues. V lost 11 bases and J 10 bases, leaving 18 bases between the germline ends. CDR1 MNHEY and CDR2 SMNVEV come from the germline V gene (reference sequence). The CDR3 DNA reads TGTGCCCTGGTAGACCGCCCGGACGAGCAGTTCTTC. This sequence encodes CALVDRPDEQFF.

This clonotype has a handful of counts. The chain couples TRBV5-5 to TRBJ2-4; 8 bases match TRBD1. With the DNA end fitting TRBJ2-7 better, the J assignment may be wrong. Germline-derived CDR1 and CDR2 are SGHKS and YYEKEE (reference sequence). CDR3 length: 13 residues. The CDR3 DNA is TGTGCCAGCAGCGTGACAGGACAGGGCGAGCAGTACTTC. Protein sequence: CASSVTGQGEQYF.

This clonotype was detected many times. The rearrangement links TRBV4-2 to TRBJ2-3; 7 bases align to TRBD2. Looked up from germline, CDR1 is LGHNA and CDR2 is YNFKEQ. V lost 0 bases, J lost 0 bases, and 6 bases stayed unmatched. The CDR3 is 17 amino acids. The CDR3 DNA is TGTGCCAGCAGCCAAGATATGGCTAGCGGAAGCACAGATACGCAGTATTTT. Protein: CASSQDMASGSTDTQYF.

The gene calls are TRBV27 and TRBJ2-3; D gene unclear. The CDR3 totals 16 residues. Deletions cut 5 bases from V and 2 bases from J, with 17 bases between. Germline values: CDR1 MNHEY, CDR2 SMNVEV (reference sequence). The CDR3 DNA follows: TGTGCCAGCAGTCCCAACATCGATTCCCCCACAGATACGCAGTATTTT. Its translation is CASSPNIDSPTDTQYF.

This clonotype was counted at least ten times. The chain joins TRBV11-3 to TRBJ2-1; TRBD2 is a possible D gene (5 bases). This CDR3 has 13 residues. CDR1 is SGHNT and CDR2 is YENEEA in the germline V gene. Trimming left V 5 bases short and J 9 bases short, with 14 bases between. DNA for the CDR3: TGTGCCAGCAGCGGAGGAGTTTTCCGTGAGCAGTTCTTC. Translating it yields CASSGGVFREQFF.

This clonotype has more than one count but fewer than ten. The CDR3, as DNA: TGTGCCAGCAGCATGACAGTCACCGGGGAGCTGTTTTTT. Protein: CASSMTVTGELFF. The rearrangement joins TRBV7-3 to TRBJ2-2, with TRBD1 as a possible D gene (5 bases). CDR1 is SGHTA and CDR2 is FQGTGA in the germline V gene. V lost 5 bases and J 4 bases, leaving 8 bases between the germline ends. The CDR3 length is 13 residues.